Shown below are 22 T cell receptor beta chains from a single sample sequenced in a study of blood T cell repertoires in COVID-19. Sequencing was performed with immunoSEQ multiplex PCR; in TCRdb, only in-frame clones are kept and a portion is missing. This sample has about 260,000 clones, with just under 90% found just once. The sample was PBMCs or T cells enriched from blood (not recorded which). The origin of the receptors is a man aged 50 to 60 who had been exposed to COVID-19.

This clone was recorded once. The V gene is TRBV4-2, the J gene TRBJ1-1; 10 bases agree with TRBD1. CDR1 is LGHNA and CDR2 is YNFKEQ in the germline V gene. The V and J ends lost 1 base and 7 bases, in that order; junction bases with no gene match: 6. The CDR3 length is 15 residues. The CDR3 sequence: CASSQAGQGYREAFF. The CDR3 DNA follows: TGTGCCAGCAGCCAAGCGGGACAGGGGTACCGTGAAGCTTTCTTT.

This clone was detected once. The DNA for the CDR3 is TGTGCCAGCAGCTTACCAGCGGGGGGAAGCTCTAGCACAGATACGCAGTATTTT. It codes for CASSLPAGGSSSTDTQYF. The chain combines TRBV7-9 with TRBJ2-3; 9 positions agree with TRBD2. The V gene's germline CDR1 is SEHNR and CDR2 FQNEAQ (reference sequence). This CDR3 comprises 18 residues. The trim removed 2 bases at V and 0 bases at J, leaving 9 bases unmatched.

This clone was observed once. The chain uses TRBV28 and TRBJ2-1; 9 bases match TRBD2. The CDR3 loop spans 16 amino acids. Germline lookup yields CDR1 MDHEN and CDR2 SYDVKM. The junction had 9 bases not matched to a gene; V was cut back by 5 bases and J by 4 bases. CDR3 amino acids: CASSPLGSGGYNEQFF. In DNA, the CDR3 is TGTGCCAGCAGTCCTCTGGGTAGCGGGGGTTACAATGAGCAGTTCTTC. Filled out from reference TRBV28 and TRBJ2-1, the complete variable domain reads DVKVTQSSRYLVKRTGEKVFLECVQDMDHENMFWYRQDPGLGLRLIYFSYDVKMKEKGDIPEGYSVSREKKERFSLILESASTNQTSMYLCASSPLGSGGYNEQFFGPGTRLTVL.

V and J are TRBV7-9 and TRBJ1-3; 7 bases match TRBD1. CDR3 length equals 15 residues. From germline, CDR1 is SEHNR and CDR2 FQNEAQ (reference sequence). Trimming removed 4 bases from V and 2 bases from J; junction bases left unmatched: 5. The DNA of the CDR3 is TGTGCCAGCAGCTCTTGGGGGACAGCTGGAAACACCATATATTTT. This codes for CASSSWGTAGNTIYF.

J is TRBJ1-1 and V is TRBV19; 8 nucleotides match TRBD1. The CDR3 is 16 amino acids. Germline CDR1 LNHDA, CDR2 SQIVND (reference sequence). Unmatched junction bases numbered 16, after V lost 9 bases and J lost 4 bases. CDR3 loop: CASIRSRTGRSTEAFF. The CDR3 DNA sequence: TGTGCCAGCATCCGTTCTCGGACAGGGAGAAGCACTGAAGCTTTCTTT.

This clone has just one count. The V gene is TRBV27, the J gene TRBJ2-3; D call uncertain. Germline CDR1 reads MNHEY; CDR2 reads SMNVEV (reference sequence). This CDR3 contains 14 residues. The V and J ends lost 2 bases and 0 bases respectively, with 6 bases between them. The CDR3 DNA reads TGTGCCAGCAGTTTAGTAACTAGCACAGATACGCAGTATTTT. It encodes CASSLVTSTDTQYF.

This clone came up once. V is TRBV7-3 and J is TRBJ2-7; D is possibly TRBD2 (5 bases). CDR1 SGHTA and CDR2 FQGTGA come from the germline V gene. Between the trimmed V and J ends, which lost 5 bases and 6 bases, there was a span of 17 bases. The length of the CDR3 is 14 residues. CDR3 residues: CASSLRRTAGEQYF. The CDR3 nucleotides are TGTGCCAGCAGCCTCAGACGGACTGCGGGCGAGCAGTACTTC. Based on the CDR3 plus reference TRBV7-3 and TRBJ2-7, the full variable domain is GAGVSQTPSNKVTEKGKYVELRCDPISGHTALYWYRQSLGQGPEFLIYFQGTGAADDSGLPNDRFFAVRPEGSVSTLKIQRTERGDSAVYLCASSLRRTAGEQYFGPGTRLTVT.

The chain's CDR3 is CAISELQGAEGYTF. The CDR3 nucleotides are TGTGCCATCAGTGAGCTGCAGGGGGCTGAGGGCTACACCTTC. J is TRBJ1-2 and V is TRBV10-3; TRBD1 agrees at 8 bases. V lost 2 bases and J lost 8; bases outside the gene matches: 7. The germline V gene has CDR1 ENHRY and CDR2 SYGVKD. The CDR3 spans 14 residues.

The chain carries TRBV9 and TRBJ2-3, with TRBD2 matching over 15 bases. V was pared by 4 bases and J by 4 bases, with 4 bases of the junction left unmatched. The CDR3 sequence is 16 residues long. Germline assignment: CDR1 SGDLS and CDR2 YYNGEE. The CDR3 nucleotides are TGTGCCAGCAGCTCCTGGACTAGCGGGGGGGCAGATACGCAGTATTTT. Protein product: CASSSWTSGGADTQYF.

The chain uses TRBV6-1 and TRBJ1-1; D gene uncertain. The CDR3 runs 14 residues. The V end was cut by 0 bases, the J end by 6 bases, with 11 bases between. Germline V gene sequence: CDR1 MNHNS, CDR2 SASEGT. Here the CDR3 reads CASSEAGRDPEAFF. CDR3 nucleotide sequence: TGTGCCAGCAGTGAAGCAGGGAGAGATCCTGAAGCTTTCTTT.

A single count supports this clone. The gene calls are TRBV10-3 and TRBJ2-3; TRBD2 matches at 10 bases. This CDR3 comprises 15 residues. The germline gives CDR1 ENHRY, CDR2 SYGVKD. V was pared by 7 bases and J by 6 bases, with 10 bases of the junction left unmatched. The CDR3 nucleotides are TGTGCCATCAAAGCAGCGGGAGGGCCCCGGGATACGCAGTATTTT. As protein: CAIKAAGGPRDTQYF.

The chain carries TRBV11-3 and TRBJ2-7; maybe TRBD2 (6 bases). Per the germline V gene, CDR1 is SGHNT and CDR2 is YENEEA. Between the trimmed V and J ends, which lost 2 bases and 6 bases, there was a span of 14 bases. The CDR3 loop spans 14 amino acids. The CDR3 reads CASSLYGGLSEQYV. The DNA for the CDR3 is TGTGCCAGCAGCTTATACGGGGGTTTATCCGAGCAGTACGTC.

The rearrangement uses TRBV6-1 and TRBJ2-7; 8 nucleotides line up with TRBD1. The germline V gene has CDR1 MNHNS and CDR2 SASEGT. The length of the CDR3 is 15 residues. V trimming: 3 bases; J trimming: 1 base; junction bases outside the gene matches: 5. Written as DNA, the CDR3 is TGTGCCAGCAGTGACGTCAGGACAGGGTCCTACGAGCAGTACTTC. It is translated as CASSDVRTGSYEQYF.

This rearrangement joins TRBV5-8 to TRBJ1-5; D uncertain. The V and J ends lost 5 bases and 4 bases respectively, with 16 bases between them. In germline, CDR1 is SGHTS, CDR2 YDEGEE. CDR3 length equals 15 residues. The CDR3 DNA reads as TGTGCCAGCAGAAAGCGTGCCAGAGAGAATCAGCCCCAGCATTTT. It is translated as CASRKRARENQPQHF. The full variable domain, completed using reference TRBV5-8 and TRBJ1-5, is EAGVTQSPTHLIKTRGQQATLRCSPISGHTSVYWYQQALGLGLQFLLWYDEGEERNRGNFPPRFSGRQFPNYSSELNVNALELEDSALYLCASRKRARENQPQHFGDGTRLSIL.

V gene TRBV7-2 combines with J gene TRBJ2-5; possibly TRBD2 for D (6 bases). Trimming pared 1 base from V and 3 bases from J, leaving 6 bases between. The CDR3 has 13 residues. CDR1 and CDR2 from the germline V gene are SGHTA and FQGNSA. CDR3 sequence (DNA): TGTGCCAGCAGCTTAGTAGCGGAAGAGACCCAGTACTTC. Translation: CASSLVAEETQYF.

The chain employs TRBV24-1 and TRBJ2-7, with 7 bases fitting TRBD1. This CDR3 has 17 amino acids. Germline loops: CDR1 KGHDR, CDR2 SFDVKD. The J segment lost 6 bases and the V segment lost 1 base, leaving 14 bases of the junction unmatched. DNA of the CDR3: TGTGCCACCAGTGATTTCCTCGGACAGGAAGGGCCTGCCGAGCAGTACTTC. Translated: CATSDFLGQEGPAEQYF.

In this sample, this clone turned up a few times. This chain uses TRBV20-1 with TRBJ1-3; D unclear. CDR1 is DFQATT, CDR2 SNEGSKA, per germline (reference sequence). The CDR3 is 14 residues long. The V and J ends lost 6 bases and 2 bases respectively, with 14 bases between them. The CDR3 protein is CSASRGLTGNTIYF. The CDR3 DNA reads TGCAGTGCCAGTCGAGGGCTTACTGGAAACACCATATATTTT.

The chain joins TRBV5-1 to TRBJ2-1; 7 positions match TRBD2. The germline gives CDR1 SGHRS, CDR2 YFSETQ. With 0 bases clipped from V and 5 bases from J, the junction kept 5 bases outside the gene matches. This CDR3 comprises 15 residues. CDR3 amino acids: CASSLVLATDNEQFF. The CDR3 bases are TGCGCCAGCAGCTTGGTACTAGCGACCGACAATGAGCAGTTCTTC.

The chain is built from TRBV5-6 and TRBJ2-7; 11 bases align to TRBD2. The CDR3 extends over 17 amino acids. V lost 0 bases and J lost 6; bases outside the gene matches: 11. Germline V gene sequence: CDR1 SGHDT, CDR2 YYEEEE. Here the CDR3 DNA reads TGTGCCAGCAGCTTGGCTTCTAGCGGGGGGTATCAAGCCGAGCAGTACTTC. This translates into CASSLASSGGYQAEQYF.

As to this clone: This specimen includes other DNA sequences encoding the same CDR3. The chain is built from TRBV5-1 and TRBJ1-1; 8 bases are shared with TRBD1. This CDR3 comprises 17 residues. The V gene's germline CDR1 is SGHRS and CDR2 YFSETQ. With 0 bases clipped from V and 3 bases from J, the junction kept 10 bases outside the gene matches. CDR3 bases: TGCGCCAGCAGCTTGGGCCAGGGGGCGCTTCTGGACACTGAAGCTTTCTTT. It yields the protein CASSLGQGALLDTEAFF.

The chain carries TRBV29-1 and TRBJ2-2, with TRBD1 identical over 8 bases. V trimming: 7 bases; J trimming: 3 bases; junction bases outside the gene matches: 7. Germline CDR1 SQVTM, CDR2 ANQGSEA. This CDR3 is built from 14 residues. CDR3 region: CSASGQADTGELFF. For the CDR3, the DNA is TGCAGCGCTTCGGGACAGGCGGACACCGGGGAGCTGTTTTTT.

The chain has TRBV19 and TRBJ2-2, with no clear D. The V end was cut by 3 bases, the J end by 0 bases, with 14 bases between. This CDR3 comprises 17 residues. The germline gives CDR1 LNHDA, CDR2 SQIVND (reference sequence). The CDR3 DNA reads TGTGCCAGTAGTATGCTGCCCACTCCCGCGAACACCGGGGAGCTGTTTTTT. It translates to CASSMLPTPANTGELFF. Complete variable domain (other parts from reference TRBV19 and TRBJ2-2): DGGITQSPKYLFRKEGQNVTLSCEQNLNHDAMYWYRQDPGQGLRLIYYSQIVNDFQKGDIAEGYSVSREKKESFPLTVTSAQKNPTAFYLCASSMLPTPANTGELFFGEGSRLTVL.